This TCR beta chain was captured by sequencing in a study of regulatory T cells in long-lasting Graves disease. This clonotype was seen at least ten times. The TCR beta library used iRepertoire HTBI primers with Arm-PCR amplification of CDR3. In the study's own analysis: The study identified 55 to 80 TRBV and approximately 13 TRBJ segments across samples. TCRdb reanalysed the multiplex PCR reads using MiXCR and keeps one entry per CDR3 protein. The V and J calls follow TCRdb's processing rather than the paper's. The sample includes about 300,000 distinct CDR3 sequences, around 23% seen only once; the top ten take around three fifths. Germline loops: CDR1 DFQATT, CDR2 SNEGSKA (reference sequence). The ends were cut back, 8 bases at V and 1 base at J, with 14 bases in the middle. CDR3 length: 13 residues. Indicated time point: persistent/refractory GD, antithyroid drugs over 5 years with positive TRAb. Construction of the TCR library relied on RNA isolated from PBMCs.

The rearrangement joins TRBV20-1 to TRBJ1-1, with D maybe TRBD1 (5 bases). Sample: peripheral blood mononuclear cells (PBMCs), taken when the disease was refractory, from a patient treated with antithyroid drugs. This clonotype originated in a female donor with Graves disease. The CDR3 DNA reads TGCAGTTCTGTTTCAGGGCCGAACACTGAAGCTTTCTTT. This gives the protein CSSVSGPNTEAFF.